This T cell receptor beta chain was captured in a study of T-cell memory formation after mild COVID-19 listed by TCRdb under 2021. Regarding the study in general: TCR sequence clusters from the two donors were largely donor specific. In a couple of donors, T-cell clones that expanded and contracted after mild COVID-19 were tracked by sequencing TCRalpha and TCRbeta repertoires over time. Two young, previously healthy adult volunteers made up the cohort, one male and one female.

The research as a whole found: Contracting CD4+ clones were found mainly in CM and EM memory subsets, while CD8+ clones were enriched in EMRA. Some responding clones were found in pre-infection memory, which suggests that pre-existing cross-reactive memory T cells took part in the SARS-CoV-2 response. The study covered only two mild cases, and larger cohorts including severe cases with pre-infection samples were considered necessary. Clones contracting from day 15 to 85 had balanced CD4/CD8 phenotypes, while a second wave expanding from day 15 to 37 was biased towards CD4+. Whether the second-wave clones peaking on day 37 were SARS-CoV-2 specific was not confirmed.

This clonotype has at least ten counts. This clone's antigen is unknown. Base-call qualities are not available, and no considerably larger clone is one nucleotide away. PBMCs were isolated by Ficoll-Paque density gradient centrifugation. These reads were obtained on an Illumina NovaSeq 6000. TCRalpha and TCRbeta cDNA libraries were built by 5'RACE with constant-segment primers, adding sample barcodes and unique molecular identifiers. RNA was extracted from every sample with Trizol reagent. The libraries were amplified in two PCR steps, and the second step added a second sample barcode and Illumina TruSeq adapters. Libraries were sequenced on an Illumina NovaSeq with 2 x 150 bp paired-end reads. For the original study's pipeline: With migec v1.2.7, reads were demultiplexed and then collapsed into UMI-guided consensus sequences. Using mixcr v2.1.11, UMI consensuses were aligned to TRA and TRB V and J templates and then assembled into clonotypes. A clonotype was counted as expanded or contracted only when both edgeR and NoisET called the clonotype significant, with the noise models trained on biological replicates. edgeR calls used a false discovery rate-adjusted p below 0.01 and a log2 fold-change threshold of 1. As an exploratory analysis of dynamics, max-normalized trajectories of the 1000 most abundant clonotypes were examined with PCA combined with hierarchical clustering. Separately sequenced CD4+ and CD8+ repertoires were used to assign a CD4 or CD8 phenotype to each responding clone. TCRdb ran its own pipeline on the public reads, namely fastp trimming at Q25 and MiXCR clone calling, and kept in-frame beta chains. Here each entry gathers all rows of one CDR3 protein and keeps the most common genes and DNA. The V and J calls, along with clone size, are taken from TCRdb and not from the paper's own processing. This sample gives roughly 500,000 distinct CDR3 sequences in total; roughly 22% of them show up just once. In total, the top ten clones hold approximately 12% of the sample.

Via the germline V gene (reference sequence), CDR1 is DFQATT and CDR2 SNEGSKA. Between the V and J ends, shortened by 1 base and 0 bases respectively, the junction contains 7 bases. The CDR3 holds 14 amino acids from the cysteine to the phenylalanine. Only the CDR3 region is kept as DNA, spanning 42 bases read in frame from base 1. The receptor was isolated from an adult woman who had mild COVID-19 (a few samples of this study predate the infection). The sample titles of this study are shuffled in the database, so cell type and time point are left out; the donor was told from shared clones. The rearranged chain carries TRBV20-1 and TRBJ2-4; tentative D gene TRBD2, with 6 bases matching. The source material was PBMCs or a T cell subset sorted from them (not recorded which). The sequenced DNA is TGCAGTGCTAGAGGGGGACTAGCCAAAAACATTCAGTACTTC. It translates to CSARGGLAKNIQYF.